The clone carrying this T cell receptor (beta chain) showed up just a few times. Its matching antigen is unknown. Together with a sample-barcoded 5' primer, a J-beta primer mix was included in a second PCR lasting about 7 to 12 cycles. Each cDNA molecule was tagged by a template-switch adaptor that had 12 random nucleotides. Each CDR3 protein is one row after TCRdb ran MiXCR on the 5' RACE reads. The repertoire consists of some 760,000 distinct CDR3 sequences, with 20% to 25% occurring once and the leading ten covering 3.7%. From germline, CDR1 is MDHEN and CDR2 SYDVKM. J was trimmed by 1 base and V by 6 bases; bases with no gene match: 4. This CDR3 comprises 14 residues. The data stem from a study of blood T cells in healthy people across ages. Findings and limits, study-wide: Diversity was estimated from one million T cells, and these estimates were considered underestimates. Age advanced and TCR beta diversity per million T cells fell, roughly linearly.

This sample also appeared in a second study, on T cells of mothers and their children.

This TCR came from a boy between 10 and 17 years old in good health. The chain is built from TRBV28 and TRBJ2-3, with 7 positions matching TRBD2. Sequences were obtained from blood. The CDR3 nucleotides are TGTGCCAGCAGGGCTAGCGGACGCACAGATACGCAGTATTTT. Translating it yields CASRASGRTDTQYF. Combining the CDR3 with reference TRBV28 and TRBJ2-3 gives the whole variable domain DVKVTQSSRYLVKRTGEKVFLECVQDMDHENMFWYRQDPGLGLRLIYFSYDVKMKEKGDIPEGYSVSREKKERFSLILESASTNQTSMYLCASRASGRTDTQYFGPGTRLTVL.